Below, one TCR beta chain is given with its context. These data come from a study of T cell changes during pregnancy in multiple sclerosis. This CDR3 has 13 amino acids. Per the germline V gene, CDR1 is SGHAT and CDR2 is FQNNGV. V lost 2 bases and J 7 bases, leaving 11 bases between the germline ends. Method: immunoSEQ multiplex PCR; TCRdb's copy keeps in-frame clones and lacks some. Of roughly 40,000 clones in the sample, around 92% were seen once. The TCR comes from a female donor in good health, enrolled as a control in a pregnancy study. The sequenced sample was CD4+ T cells from peripheral blood mononuclear cells, obtained after pregnancy. The V call is TRBV11-2, the J call TRBJ1-2; possibly TRBD1 for D (5 bases). CDR3 amino acids: CASSLPGLGGYTF. The CDR3 DNA reads TGTGCCAGCAGCTTACCAGGGCTCGGTGGCTACACCTTC.